This TCR beta chain was recovered during a study of cytomegalovirus exposure and HLA in healthy donors. The study, taken as a whole, reports: In vitro assays verified that a few CMV-associated chains recognized CMV antigens specifically. The classifier was said to identify cytomegalovirus status with high specificity and sensitivity.

A roughly 120-subject validation cohort, separate from the roughly 680-subject first cohort, supplied the donors. The data were produced by immunoSEQ multiplex PCR, yet TCRdb's version contains in-frame clones alone and is incomplete. The data show 250,000 to 400,000 clones, approximately 91% seen once. The table lists this clone with a count of one. Antigen specificity is unknown. The receptor's source is a man in his thirties or forties in good health and CMV-seronegative. The specimen was PBMCs.

CDR3 in DNA: TGTGCCAGCAGCTTGGTGCCAACAGGGGAAAAACTGTTTTTT. The encoded protein is CASSLVPTGEKLFF. The rearrangement joins TRBV5-4 to TRBJ1-4, with a possible D match to TRBD1 (6 bases). The V end was cut by 0 bases, the J end by 8 bases, with 11 bases between. From germline, CDR1 is SGHNT and CDR2 YYREEE (reference sequence). This CDR3 region has 14 residues.